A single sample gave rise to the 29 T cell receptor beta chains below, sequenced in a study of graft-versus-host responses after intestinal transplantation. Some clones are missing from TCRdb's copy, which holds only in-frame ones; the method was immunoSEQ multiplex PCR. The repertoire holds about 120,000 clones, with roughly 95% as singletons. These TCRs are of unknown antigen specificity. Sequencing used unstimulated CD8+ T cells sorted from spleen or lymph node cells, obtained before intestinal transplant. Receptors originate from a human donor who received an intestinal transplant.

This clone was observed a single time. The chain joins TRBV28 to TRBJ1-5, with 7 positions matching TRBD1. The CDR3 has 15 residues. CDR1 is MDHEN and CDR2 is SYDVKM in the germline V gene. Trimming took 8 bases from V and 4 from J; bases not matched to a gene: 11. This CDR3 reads CASAKTGAGNQPQHF. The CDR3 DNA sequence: TGTGCCAGCGCAAAAACAGGGGCCGGGAATCAGCCCCAGCATTTT.

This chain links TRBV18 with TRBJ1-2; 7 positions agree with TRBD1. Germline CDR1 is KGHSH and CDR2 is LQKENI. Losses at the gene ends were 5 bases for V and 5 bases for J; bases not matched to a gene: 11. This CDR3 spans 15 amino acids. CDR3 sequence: CASSSVKGALYGYTF. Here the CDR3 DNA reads TGTGCCAGCTCATCAGTTAAGGGGGCACTGTATGGCTACACCTTC.

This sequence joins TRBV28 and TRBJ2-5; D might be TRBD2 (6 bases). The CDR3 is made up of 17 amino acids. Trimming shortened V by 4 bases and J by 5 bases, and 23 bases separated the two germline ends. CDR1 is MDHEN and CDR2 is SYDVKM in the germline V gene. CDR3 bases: TGTGCCAGCAGTTCCTTAGCGGTATCAGGTGGCGATGAGACCCAGTACTTC. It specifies CASSSLAVSGGDETQYF.

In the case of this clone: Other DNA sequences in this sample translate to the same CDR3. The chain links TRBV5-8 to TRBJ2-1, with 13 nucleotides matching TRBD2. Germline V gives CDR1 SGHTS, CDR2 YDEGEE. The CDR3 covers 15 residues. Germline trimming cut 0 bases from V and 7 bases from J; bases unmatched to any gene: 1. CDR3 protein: CASSLGTSGRNEQFF. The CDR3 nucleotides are TGTGCCAGCAGCTTGGGGACTAGCGGGAGAAATGAGCAGTTCTTC. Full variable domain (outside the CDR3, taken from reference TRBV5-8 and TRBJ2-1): EAGVTQSPTHLIKTRGQQATLRCSPISGHTSVYWYQQALGLGLQFLLWYDEGEERNRGNFPPRFSGRQFPNYSSELNVNALELEDSALYLCASSLGTSGRNEQFFGPGTRLTVL.

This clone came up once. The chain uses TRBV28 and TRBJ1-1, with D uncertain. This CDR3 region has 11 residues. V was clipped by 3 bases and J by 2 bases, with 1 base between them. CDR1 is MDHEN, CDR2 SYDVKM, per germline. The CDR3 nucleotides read TGTGCCAGCAGTTTTAACACTGAAGCTTTCTTT. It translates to CASSFNTEAFF.

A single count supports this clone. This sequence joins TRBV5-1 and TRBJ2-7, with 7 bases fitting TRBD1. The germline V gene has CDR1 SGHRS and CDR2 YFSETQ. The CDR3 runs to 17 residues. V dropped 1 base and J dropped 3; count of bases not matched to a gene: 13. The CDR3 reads CASSLTDPRDSVYEQYF. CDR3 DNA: TGCGCCAGCAGCTTGACGGACCCTCGGGACAGTGTCTACGAGCAGTACTTC.

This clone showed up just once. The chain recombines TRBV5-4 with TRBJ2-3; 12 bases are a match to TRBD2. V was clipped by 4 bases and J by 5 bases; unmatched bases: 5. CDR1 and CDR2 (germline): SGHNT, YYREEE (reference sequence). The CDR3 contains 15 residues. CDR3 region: CASSRSGLAGDTQYF. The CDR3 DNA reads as TGTGCCAGCAGCCGATCGGGACTAGCGGGAGATACGCAGTATTTT.

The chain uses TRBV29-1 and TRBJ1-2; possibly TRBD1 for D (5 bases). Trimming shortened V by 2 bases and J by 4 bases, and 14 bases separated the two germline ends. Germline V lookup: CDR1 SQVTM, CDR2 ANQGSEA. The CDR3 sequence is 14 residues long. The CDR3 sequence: CSVEKSGKGYGYTF. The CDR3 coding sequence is TGCAGCGTTGAAAAGTCAGGGAAGGGCTATGGCTACACCTTC.

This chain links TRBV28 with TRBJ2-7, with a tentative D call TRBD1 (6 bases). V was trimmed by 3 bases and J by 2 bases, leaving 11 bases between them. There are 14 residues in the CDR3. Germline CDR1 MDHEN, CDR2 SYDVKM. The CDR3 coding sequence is TGTGCCAGCAGTTTCAGGGGCCTACCCTACGAGCAGTACTTC. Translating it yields CASSFRGLPYEQYF.

CDR3 bases: TGCGCCAGCAGCCAAGTAGCGGGAGGATTCTCCTACGAGCAGTACTTC. As protein: CASSQVAGGFSYEQYF. The chain has TRBV4-3 and TRBJ2-7; 10 bases match TRBD2. Germline V lookup: CDR1 LGHNA, CDR2 YSLEER. This CDR3 comprises 16 residues. V shed 1 base, J shed 0 bases, and the junction held 3 bases outside the gene matches.

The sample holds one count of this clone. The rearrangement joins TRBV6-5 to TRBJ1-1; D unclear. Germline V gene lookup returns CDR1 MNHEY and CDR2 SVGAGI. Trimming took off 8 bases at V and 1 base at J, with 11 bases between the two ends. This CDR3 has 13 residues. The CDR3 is CASYSDGNTEAFF. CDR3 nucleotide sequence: TGTGCCAGCTACTCGGACGGGAACACTGAAGCTTTCTTT.

CDR3 sequence (DNA): TGCGCCAGCAAAGATGGACTGGCGATGAATTACGAGCAGTACTTC. Residues: CASKDGLAMNYEQYF. The chain recombines TRBV5-1 with TRBJ2-5; possibly TRBD2 for D (5 bases). The last part of the DNA fits TRBJ2-7 better; the J call may be wrong. Germline loops: CDR1 SGHRS, CDR2 YFSETQ. The CDR3 consists of 15 residues.

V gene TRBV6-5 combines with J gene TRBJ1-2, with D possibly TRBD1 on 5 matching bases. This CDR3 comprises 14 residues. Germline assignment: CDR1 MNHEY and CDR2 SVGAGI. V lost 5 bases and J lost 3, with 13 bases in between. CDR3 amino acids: CASSPPGGDYGYTF. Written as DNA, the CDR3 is TGTGCCAGCAGTCCCCCGGGGGGGGACTATGGCTACACCTTC.

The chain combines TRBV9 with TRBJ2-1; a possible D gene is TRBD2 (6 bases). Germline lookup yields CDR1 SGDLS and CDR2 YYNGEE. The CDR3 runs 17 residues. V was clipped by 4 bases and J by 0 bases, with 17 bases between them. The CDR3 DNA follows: TGTGCCAGCAGCCTACCGAAGGTCGGGGGCTCCTACAATGAGCAGTTCTTC. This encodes CASSLPKVGGSYNEQFF.

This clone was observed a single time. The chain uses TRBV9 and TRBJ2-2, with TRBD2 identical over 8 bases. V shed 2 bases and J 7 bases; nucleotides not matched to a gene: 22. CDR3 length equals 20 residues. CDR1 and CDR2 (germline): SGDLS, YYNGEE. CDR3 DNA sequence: TGTGCCAGCAGCGTGTGGGCTAGCGGGCGAAGGGACCCCTTAGGCGGGGAGCTGTTTTTT. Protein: CASSVWASGRRDPLGGELFF.

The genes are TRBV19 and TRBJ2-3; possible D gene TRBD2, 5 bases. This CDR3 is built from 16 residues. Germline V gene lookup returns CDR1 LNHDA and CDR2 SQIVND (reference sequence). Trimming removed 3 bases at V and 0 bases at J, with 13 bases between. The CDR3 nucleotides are TGTGCCAGTAGTATGCAGGTGGGAGTCAGCACAGATACGCAGTATTTT. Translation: CASSMQVGVSTDTQYF.

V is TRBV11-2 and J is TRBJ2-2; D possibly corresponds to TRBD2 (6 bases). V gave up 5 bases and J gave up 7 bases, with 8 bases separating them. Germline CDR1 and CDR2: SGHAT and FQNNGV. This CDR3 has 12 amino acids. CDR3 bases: TGTGCCAGCAGCCCGGGGGTCGGGGAGCTGTTTTTT. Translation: CASSPGVGELFF. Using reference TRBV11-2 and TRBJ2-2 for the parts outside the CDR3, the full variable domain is EAGVAQSPRYKIIEKRQSVAFWCNPISGHATLYWYQQILGQGPKLLIQFQNNGVVDDSQLPKDRFSAERLKGVDSTLKIQPAKLEDSAVYLCASSPGVGELFFGEGSRLTVL.

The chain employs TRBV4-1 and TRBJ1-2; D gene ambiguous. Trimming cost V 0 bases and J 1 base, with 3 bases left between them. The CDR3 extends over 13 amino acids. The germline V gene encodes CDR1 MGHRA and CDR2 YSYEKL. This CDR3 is CASSQDHNYGYTF. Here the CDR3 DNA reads TGCGCCAGCAGCCAAGATCATAACTATGGCTACACCTTC.

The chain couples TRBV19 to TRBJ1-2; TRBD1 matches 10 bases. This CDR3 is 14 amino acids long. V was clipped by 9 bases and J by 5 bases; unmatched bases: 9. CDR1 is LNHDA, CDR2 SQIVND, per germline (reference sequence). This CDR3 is CASLPGQGFYGYTF. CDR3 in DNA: TGTGCCAGCCTACCGGGACAGGGGTTTTATGGCTACACCTTC.

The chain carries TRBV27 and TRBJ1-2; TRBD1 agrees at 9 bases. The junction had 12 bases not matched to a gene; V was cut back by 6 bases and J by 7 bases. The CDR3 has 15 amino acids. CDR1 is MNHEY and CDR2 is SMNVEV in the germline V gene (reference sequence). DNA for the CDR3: TGTGCCAGCAGCCCTACTACAGGGGGCCTTAGTGGCTACACCTTC. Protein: CASSPTTGGLSGYTF.

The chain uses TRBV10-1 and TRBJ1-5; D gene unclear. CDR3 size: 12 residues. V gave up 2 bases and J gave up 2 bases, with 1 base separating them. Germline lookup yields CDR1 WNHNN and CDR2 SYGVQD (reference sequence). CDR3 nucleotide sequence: TGCGCCAGCAGTGAGGGCAATCAGCCCCAGCATTTT. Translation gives CASSEGNQPQHF.

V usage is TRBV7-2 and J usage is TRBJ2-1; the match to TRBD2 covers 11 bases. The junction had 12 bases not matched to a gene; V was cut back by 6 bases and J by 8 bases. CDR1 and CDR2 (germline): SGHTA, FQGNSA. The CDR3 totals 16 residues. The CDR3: CASSPIALAGVYEQFF. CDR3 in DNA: TGTGCCAGCAGTCCTATCGCACTAGCGGGAGTATATGAGCAGTTCTTC.

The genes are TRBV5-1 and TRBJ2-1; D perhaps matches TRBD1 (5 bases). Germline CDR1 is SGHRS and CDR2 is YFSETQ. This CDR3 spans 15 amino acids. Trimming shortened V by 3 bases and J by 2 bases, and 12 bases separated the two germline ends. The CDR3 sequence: CASSCKGATYNEQFF. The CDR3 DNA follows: TGCGCCAGCAGCTGTAAAGGGGCCACCTACAATGAGCAGTTCTTC.

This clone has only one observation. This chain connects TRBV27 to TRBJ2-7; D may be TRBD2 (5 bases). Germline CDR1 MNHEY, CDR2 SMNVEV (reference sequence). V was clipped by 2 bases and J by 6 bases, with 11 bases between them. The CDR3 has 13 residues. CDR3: CASSLEATSEQYF. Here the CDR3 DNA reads TGTGCCAGCAGTTTAGAGGCTACTAGCGAGCAGTACTTC.

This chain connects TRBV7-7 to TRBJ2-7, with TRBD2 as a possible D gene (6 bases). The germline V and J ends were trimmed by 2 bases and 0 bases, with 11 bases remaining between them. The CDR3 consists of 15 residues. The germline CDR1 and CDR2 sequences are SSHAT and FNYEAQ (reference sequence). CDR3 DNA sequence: TGTGCCAGCAGCTTATTCGCCGGGAGCTCCTACGAGCAGTACTTC. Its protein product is CASSLFAGSSYEQYF.

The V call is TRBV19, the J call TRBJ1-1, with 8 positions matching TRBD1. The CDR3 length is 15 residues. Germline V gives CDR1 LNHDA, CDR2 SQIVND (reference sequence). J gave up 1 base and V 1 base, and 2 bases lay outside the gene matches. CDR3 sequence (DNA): TGTGCCAGTAGTATAGTCGGACAGGGGAACACTGAAGCTTTCTTT. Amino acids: CASSIVGQGNTEAFF.

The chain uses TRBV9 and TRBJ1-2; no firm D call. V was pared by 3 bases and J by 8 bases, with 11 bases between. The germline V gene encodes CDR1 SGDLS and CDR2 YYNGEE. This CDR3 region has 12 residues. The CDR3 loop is CASSGQPGGYTF. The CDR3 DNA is TGTGCCAGCAGCGGGCAGCCGGGAGGCTACACCTTC.

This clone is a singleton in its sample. CDR3 DNA sequence: TGCGCCAGCGGACAGGATCCCTCCTACGAGCAGTACTTC. Amino acids: CASGQDPSYEQYF. This sequence joins TRBV4-1 and TRBJ2-7, with 7 bases identical to TRBD1. J was trimmed by 0 bases and V by 8 bases; bases with no gene match: 4. Germline loops: CDR1 MGHRA, CDR2 YSYEKL. The CDR3 is made up of 13 amino acids.

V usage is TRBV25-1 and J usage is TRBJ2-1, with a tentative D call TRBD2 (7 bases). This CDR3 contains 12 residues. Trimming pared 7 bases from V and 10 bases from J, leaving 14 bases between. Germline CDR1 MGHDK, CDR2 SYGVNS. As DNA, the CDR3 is TGTGCCAGCACCCCCGAGGGGGGGGAGCAGTTCTTC. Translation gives CASTPEGGEQFF.